A selection of T cell receptor beta chains follows, all from one sample in a study of technical replicates of blood from a few donors. Sequencing used immunoSEQ multiplex PCR; TCRdb keeps in-frame clones, though not all of them. The sample includes tens of thousands of clones, around 97% of them seen just once. The specimen sequenced was T cells isolated from PBMCs. These receptors were taken from a human donor in good health. CDR3s include the opening cysteine and the closing phenylalanine or tryptophan. A D gene is named only where the DNA matches it firmly. Clone size appears in some rows only: once, few, many, or a class for an expanded clone.

TRBV28	once	19	TRBJ2-5	-	CASSLSVTAGGGRQETQYF	TGTGCCAGCAGTTTATCAGTGACGGCAGGAGGTGGTAGGCAAGAGACCCAGTACTTC
TRBV5-1	-	17	TRBJ2-3	-	CASSLATWGESTDTQYF	TGCGCCAGCAGCTTGGCCACGTGGGGGGAATCCACAGATACGCAGTATTTT
TRBV28	-	13	TRBJ2-7	-	CASGPTASYEQYF	TGTGCCAGCGGCCCGACAGCTAGCTACGAGCAGTACTTC
TRBV29-1	-	14	TRBJ2-1	TRBD2	CSVGRGGHGNEQFF	TGCAGCGTTGGACGGGGGGGACACGGAAATGAGCAGTTCTTC
TRBV18	-	15	TRBJ1-5	-	CASSPPGGSDQPQHF	TGTGCCAGCTCACCACCCGGGGGGTCGGATCAGCCCCAGCATTTT
TRBV30	-	15	TRBJ2-4	TRBD2	CAWSVRGGAKNIQYF	TGTGCCTGGAGTGTGCGGGGGGGAGCCAAAAACATTCAGTACTTC
TRBV5-6	-	15	TRBJ1-3	-	CASSNRGLSGNTIYF	TGTGCCAGCAGCAACCGGGGATTATCGGGAAACACCATATATTTT
TRBV5-1	-	18	TRBJ2-6	TRBD2	CASSRTGGTYSGANVLTF	TGCGCCAGCAGCCGGACGGGGGGGACCTACTCTGGGGCCAACGTCCTGACTTTC
TRBV11-3	-	15	TRBJ2-7	-	CASSSRGGTGYEQYF	TGTGCCAGCAGCTCCCGTGGGGGGACGGGGTACGAGCAGTACTTC
TRBV7-3	-	10	TRBJ2-6	-	CASYANVLTF	TGTGCCAGTTATGCCAACGTCCTGACTTTC
TRBV10-3	-	13	TRBJ2-3	-	CATGSSETDTQYF	TGTGCCACTGGGAGTAGCGAAACAGATACGCAGTATTTT
TRBV5-1	once	16	TRBJ2-1	-	CASSLAPSSSYNEQFF	TGCGCCAGCAGCTTGGCGCCTTCGAGCTCCTACAATGAGCAGTTCTTC
TRBV19	-	14	TRBJ1-2	-	CASSIVFGSSGYTF	TGTGCCAGTAGTATAGTCTTCGGGTCCAGTGGCTACACCTTC
TRBV6-1	-	13	TRBJ1-6	TRBD1	CATQDRDNSPLHF	TGTGCCACCCAGGACAGGGATAATTCACCCCTCCACTTT
TRBV29-1	-	13	TRBJ1-1	-	CSVGAGLDTEAFF	TGCAGCGTTGGGGCGGGGTTGGACACTGAAGCTTTCTTT
TRBV7-8	-	17	TRBJ1-5	-	CASSLVGAGFSNQPQHF	TGTGCCAGCAGCTTAGTTGGGGCAGGGTTTAGCAATCAGCCCCAGCATTTT
TRBV15	-	21	TRBJ2-1	TRBD2	CATSREKPGLAGVPSYNEQFF	TGTGCCACCAGCAGAGAGAAACCGGGACTAGCGGGAGTTCCCTCCTACAATGAGCAGTTCTTC
TRBV2	-	12	TRBJ1-6	-	CASGTDNSPLHF	TGTGCCAGCGGAACAGATAATTCACCCCTCCACTTT
TRBV14	-	16	TRBJ1-3	-	CASSHVTGKGRNTIYF	TGTGCCAGCAGCCACGTCACAGGGAAAGGCAGAAACACCATATATTTT
TRBV15	-	17	TRBJ2-4	-	CATSNTSVILIKNIQYF	TGTGCCACCAGCAATACGTCGGTCATACTAATTAAAAACATTCAGTACTTC
TRBV4-1	-	15	TRBJ2-7	TRBD2	CASSPLAGGRYEQYF	TGCGCCAGCAGCCCTTTAGCGGGGGGCCGCTACGAGCAGTACTTC
TRBV6-5	-	11	TRBJ1-1	-	CASSVGAKAFF	TGTGCCAGCAGTGTAGGGGCAAAAGCTTTCTTT
TRBV5-1	-	14	TRBJ2-7	-	CASSLESTTYEQYF	TGCGCCAGCAGCTTGGAGTCCACAACCTACGAGCAGTACTTC
TRBV29-1	-	14	TRBJ2-7	TRBD2	CSVAPSGGTYEQYF	TGCAGCGTGGCCCCCAGCGGGGGAACCTACGAGCAGTACTTC
TRBV9	-	13	TRBJ1-1	-	CASSVAGNTEAFF	TGTGCCAGCAGCGTAGCAGGTAACACTGAAGCTTTCTTT
TRBV4-2	-	15	TRBJ2-7	-	CASSQEGISAYEQYF	TGTGCCAGCAGCCAAGAGGGTATCAGCGCCTACGAGCAGTACTTC
TRBV5-5	once	16	TRBJ1-2	-	CASSLGGADLDYGYTF	TGTGCCAGCAGCTTGGGGGGCGCTGATCTCGACTATGGCTACACCTTC